Given below is one T cell receptor (beta chain) in context. The data originate from a study of patients and donors after allogeneic stem cell transplantation. TCRdb called the RT-PCR reads again in MiXCR, with one record for every CDR3 protein. This sample has around 90,000 distinct CDR3 sequences, with about 48% found just once. The germline gives CDR1 SGHAT, CDR2 FQNNGV. The CDR3 sequence is 12 residues long. V gave up 3 bases and J gave up 2 bases, with 4 bases separating them. The V and J genes are TRBV11-2 and TRBJ1-1; D not certain. Source material: blood, either unsorted or a sorted T cell fraction (not recorded which). The clonotype was recovered from a human donor who was either an allogeneic HSCT recipient or a stem cell or donor lymphocyte infusion donor (not recorded which). It is not recorded whose cells these are; they may come from a transplant donor. The CDR3 DNA reads TGTGCCAGCAGCTTCCGAAACACTGAAGCTTTCTTT. It yields the protein CASSFRNTEAFF.